This T cell receptor (beta chain) is from a study of control samples from healthy donors and cancer patients. CDR1 is LNHDA, CDR2 SQIVND, per germline (reference sequence). The V end lost 3 bases, the J end lost 4 bases, and 16 bases lay between the germline ends. This CDR3 is built from 16 residues. The assay was immunoSEQ multiplex PCR, and TCRdb's table has in-frame clones only and misses some. Of roughly 130,000 clones listed, about 94% are singletons. What was sequenced was blood. The clonotype originates from a young man in good health. The rearrangement uses TRBV19 and TRBJ1-5; tentatively, D is TRBD1 (5 bases). DNA of the CDR3: TGTGCCAGTAGTATCCCCAGGGTGCGGGGGAATCAGCCCCAGCATTTT. Encoded protein: CASSIPRVRGNQPQHF.